These 21 T cell receptor beta chains originate from one sample sequenced in a study of control samples from healthy donors and cancer patients. Some clones are missing from TCRdb's copy, which holds only in-frame ones; the method was immunoSEQ multiplex PCR. The sample contains 75,000 to 95,000 clones, around nine tenths of which appear only once. The sample was blood. These receptors all stem from a woman in her forties or fifties in good health.

The V call is TRBV14, the J call TRBJ2-7; a possible D gene is TRBD2 (5 bases). Trimming cost V 4 bases and J 6 bases, with 16 bases left between them. The CDR3 length is 14 residues. Germline CDR1 reads SGHDN; CDR2 reads FVKESK. The CDR3 loop reads CASSRSGSLAEQYF. The CDR3 bases are TGTGCCAGCAGCCGCTCGGGGAGCCTCGCCGAGCAGTACTTC. Full variable domain (missing parts from reference TRBV14 and TRBJ2-7): EAGVTQFPSHSVIEKGQTVTLRCDPISGHDNLYWYRRVMGKEIKFLLHFVKESKQDESGMPNNRFLAERTGGTYSTLKVQPAELEDSGVYFCASSRSGSLAEQYFGPGTRLTVT.

This sequence joins TRBV9 and TRBJ1-2, with 7 bases aligning to TRBD1. This CDR3 contains 15 residues. The junction had 7 bases not matched to a gene; V was cut back by 0 bases and J by 5 bases. Germline-derived CDR1 and CDR2 are SGDLS and YYNGEE. The CDR3 here is CASSVVEDRSYGYTF. As DNA, the CDR3 is TGTGCCAGCAGCGTAGTGGAGGACAGGTCTTATGGCTACACCTTC.

This rearrangement joins TRBV5-1 to TRBJ2-2, with D perhaps matching TRBD1 (8 bases). Per germline, CDR1 SGHRS and CDR2 YFSETQ. The CDR3 has 14 amino acids. Trimming took off 4 bases at V and 6 bases at J, with 13 bases between the two ends. Written as DNA, the CDR3 is TGCGCCAGCAGCCAAACAGGGGGGGCCGGGGAGCTGTTTTTT. Translated: CASSQTGGAGELFF.

This rearrangement joins TRBV11-3 to TRBJ2-7; D is undetermined. Germline loops: CDR1 SGHNT, CDR2 YENEEA. This CDR3 is 9 amino acids long. V lost 6 bases to trimming and J lost 6 bases, with 3 bases between them. The CDR3 protein is CASRAEQYF. The CDR3 bases are TGTGCCAGCAGAGCCGAGCAGTACTTC.

This clone has just one count. The chain has TRBV10-1 and TRBJ2-2, with a possible D match to TRBD1 (6 bases). The CDR3 consists of 14 residues. CDR1 and CDR2 from the germline V gene are WNHNN and SYGVQD (reference sequence). V was clipped by 6 bases and J by 5 bases, with 13 bases between them. CDR3 residues: CASRGGPETGELFF. CDR3 bases: TGCGCCAGCAGAGGGGGACCAGAGACCGGGGAGCTGTTTTTT.

This rearrangement joins TRBV5-8 to TRBJ2-3, with 9 bases that match TRBD1. The trim removed 0 bases at V and 5 bases at J, leaving 7 bases unmatched. This CDR3 is 16 amino acids long. The V gene's germline CDR1 is SGHTS and CDR2 YDEGEE. DNA for the CDR3: TGTGCCAGCAGCTTGGCTTCTGGGACAGGGATAGATACGCAGTATTTT. Amino acid sequence: CASSLASGTGIDTQYF.

CDR3 amino acids: CASSYQGNQPQHF. The CDR3 DNA sequence: TGTGCCAGCAGTTATCAGGGTAATCAGCCCCAGCATTTT. The J gene is TRBJ1-5, the V gene TRBV6-2 or TRBV6-3; perhaps TRBD1 as D (5 bases). Germline V gene data show CDR1 as MNHEY and CDR2 as SVGEGT. Trimming pared 3 bases from V and 4 bases from J, leaving 7 bases between. The CDR3 totals 13 residues.

V gene TRBV9 combines with J gene TRBJ1-4; D is possibly TRBD1 (5 bases). The CDR3 spans 15 residues. Germline CDR1 and CDR2: SGDLS and YYNGEE. V was trimmed by 4 bases and J by 10 bases, leaving 20 bases between them. CDR3 in amino acids: CASSSATVQTGKLFF. CDR3 in DNA: TGTGCCAGCAGCTCAGCGACAGTCCAAACTGGAAAACTGTTTTTT.

The sample holds one count of this clone. The V and J genes are TRBV3-1 (or the pseudogene TRBV3-2) and TRBJ1-3; maybe TRBD1 (5 bases). V lost 2 bases and J 0 bases, leaving 11 bases between the germline ends. The CDR3 consists of 16 residues. CDR1 and CDR2 (germline): LGHDT, YNNKEL (reference sequence). CDR3 DNA sequence: TGTGCCAGCAGCCAACGGGGGAAGGGCTCTGGAAACACCATATATTTT. It translates to CASSQRGKGSGNTIYF.

This chain joins TRBV9 and TRBJ1-4, with no clear D. Germline-derived CDR1 and CDR2 are SGDLS and YYNGEE. Trimming shortened V by 0 bases and J by 4 bases, and 10 bases separated the two germline ends. The CDR3 sequence is 15 residues long. The CDR3 protein is CASSVEGRYNEKLFF. In DNA form, the CDR3 reads TGTGCCAGCAGCGTAGAGGGTAGATATAATGAAAAACTGTTTTTT.

This clone was detected a few times. The chain recombines TRBV29-1 with TRBJ1-2; possibly TRBD1 for D (6 bases). In germline, CDR1 is SQVTM, CDR2 ANQGSEA. Trimming took 4 bases from V and 6 from J, leaving 9 bases between them. The CDR3 sequence is 11 residues long. CDR3 residues: CSVVQGNGYTF. In DNA form, the CDR3 reads TGCAGCGTTGTTCAGGGGAATGGCTACACCTTC.

The J gene is TRBJ2-7, the V gene TRBV5-1; D is possibly TRBD2 (5 bases). CDR3 length equals 13 residues. Germline assignment: CDR1 SGHRS and CDR2 YFSETQ. V lost 1 base and J lost 4, with 9 bases in between. CDR3 sequence reads: CASSLISGYEQYF. The DNA of the CDR3 is TGCGCCAGCAGCTTGATTTCGGGGTACGAGCAGTACTTC.

This chain connects TRBV7-8 to TRBJ1-1, with D unresolved. The length of the CDR3 is 13 residues. Trimming left V 4 bases short and J 0 bases short, with 6 bases between. Germline V lookup: CDR1 SGHVS, CDR2 FQNEAQ. This chain's CDR3 is CASSSQLNTEAFF. The CDR3 nucleotides read TGTGCCAGCAGCTCGCAGCTGAACACTGAAGCTTTCTTT.

The rearrangement joins TRBV20-1 to TRBJ1-1; D unclear. The CDR3 consists of 11 residues. Germline-derived CDR1 and CDR2 are DFQATT and SNEGSKA (reference sequence). V was cut by 5 bases and J by 2 bases, with 6 bases left in between. CDR3 DNA: TGCAGTGCTGAAGTTAACACTGAAGCTTTCTTT. This gives the protein CSAEVNTEAFF.

This chain links TRBV7-8 with TRBJ1-5, with unresolved D. From germline, CDR1 is SGHVS and CDR2 FQNEAQ. The CDR3 totals 13 residues. V lost 2 bases and J 5 bases, leaving 7 bases between the germline ends. The CDR3 spells CASSLLRDQPQHF. CDR3 nucleotides: TGTGCCAGCAGCTTATTAAGGGATCAGCCCCAGCATTTT.

V usage is TRBV7-9 and J usage is TRBJ2-7; no firm D call. Germline V gene sequence: CDR1 SEHNR, CDR2 FQNEAQ (reference sequence). The ends were cut back, 3 bases at V and 5 bases at J, with 5 bases in the middle. The length of the CDR3 is 11 residues. The CDR3 bases are TGTGCCAGCAGCTTTAACCACGAGCAGTACTTC. Translating it yields CASSFNHEQYF.

The V call is TRBV10-3, the J call TRBJ2-2; 7 bases map to TRBD1. Losses at the gene ends were 2 bases for V and 3 bases for J; bases not matched to a gene: 3. Germline assignment: CDR1 ENHRY and CDR2 SYGVKD. The CDR3 covers 15 residues. This chain's CDR3 is CAISEGQEDTGELFF. The DNA of the CDR3 is TGTGCCATCAGTGAGGGACAGGAGGACACCGGGGAGCTGTTTTTT.

This clone was recorded once. The chain combines TRBV28 with TRBJ1-1; D is unresolved. This CDR3 has 14 amino acids. V lost 5 bases and J lost 0, with 10 bases in between. Germline assignment: CDR1 MDHEN and CDR2 SYDVKM. The CDR3 is CASSKRMMNTEAFF. Here the CDR3 DNA reads TGTGCCAGCAGTAAGCGGATGATGAACACTGAAGCTTTCTTT.

The V and J genes are TRBV6-6 and TRBJ2-3, with a possible D match to TRBD1 (6 bases). This CDR3 region has 15 residues. V was trimmed by 5 bases and J by 2 bases, leaving 14 bases between them. Germline assignment: CDR1 MNHNY and CDR2 SVGAGI (reference sequence). CDR3 coding DNA: TGTGCCAGCAGTAAAACAGGGACATACACAGATACGCAGTATTTT. Its protein is CASSKTGTYTDTQYF.

This rearrangement joins TRBV7-6 to TRBJ2-3, with 10 nucleotides matching TRBD1. The CDR3 totals 14 residues. J lost 6 bases, V lost 5 bases, and 5 bases had no gene match. Germline CDR1 is SGHVS and CDR2 is FNYEAQ. The DNA for the CDR3 is TGTGCCAGCAGCCCCGGGACAGGGGCTGATACGCAGTATTTT. Amino acid sequence: CASSPGTGADTQYF.

This sequence joins TRBV5-1 and TRBJ2-7; 11 bases are a match to TRBD2. Germline CDR1 is SGHRS and CDR2 is YFSETQ. Germline trimming cut 0 bases from V and 9 bases from J; bases unmatched to any gene: 8. The CDR3 spans 15 residues. The CDR3 region has the DNA TGCGCCAGCAGCTTGGTACTAGCGGGGGACGAAGGGCAGTACTTC. It is translated as CASSLVLAGDEGQYF.